This T cell receptor (beta chain) was sequenced for a study of OX40 agonist ivuxolimab in advanced cancers. In the study overall: Ivuxolimab was an agonistic, fully human IgG2 monoclonal antibody directed against OX40 (CD134), a costimulatory receptor. Peripheral TCRbeta sequencing was intended to test whether TCR sequence diversity was altered and clonal T-cell expansion was caused by ivuxolimab. Among the roughly 50 dose-escalation patients, 19 had hepatocellular carcinoma, 15 or so melanoma, 9 renal cell carcinoma and 9 head and neck cancer. Partial responses were achieved by three dose-escalation patients, of whom one had hepatocellular carcinoma and two had cutaneous melanoma. Intravenous ivuxolimab was administered to patients every 2 weeks at six dose levels: 0.01, 0.1, 0.3, 1.5, 3 and 10 mg/kg. The monotherapy dose-escalation portion (N = 52 patients) of the phase I ivuxolimab trial is reported in the paper. The dose-escalation cohort was about 87% male with a mean age of roughly 62 years, ranging from roughly 20 to 80. Patients were allowed to have had prior anti-PD-1, anti-PD-L1 or anti-CTLA-4 therapy, and 30% to 50% of the dose-escalation patients had previously received checkpoint inhibitors. Broader findings and caveats from the paper: Partial responders in the 0.1-3.0 mg/kg groups had among the lowest normalized peripheral clonal expansion, especially among CD8+ T cells. At doses of 0.1 to 3.0 mg/kg, clonal expansion of both CD4+ and CD8+ blood T cells was observed from baseline to week 6. After ivuxolimab, CD8+ T cells had more expanded clones than CD4+ T cells on average. Which antigens the clonally expanded peripheral T cells were specific for was not determined. Low levels of normalized T-cell clonal expansion were also seen in some nonresponding patients.

The CDR3 covers 15 residues, taking in both the cysteine and the phenylalanine. Solely the CDR3 DNA is kept, with 45 bases framed from the first base. The germline V gene encodes CDR1 SGHTA and CDR2 FQGNSA. V sheds 3 bases and J sheds 8 bases, leaving 14 bases between their ends. On this clone: The target of this receptor is not known. No base quality values were provided; no much bigger clone lies one nucleotide off.

Patients with a history of autoimmune disease or receiving systemic immunosuppression were excluded from the trial. In every dose cohort, peripheral blood was drawn for TCR sequencing at baseline, cycle 4 day 1, and cycle 7 day 1. Samples were obtained from an open-label, multicenter, first-in-human phase I dose-escalation trial of ivuxolimab. The trial enrolled adults with locally advanced or metastatic head and neck squamous cell, hepatocellular, melanoma or renal cell carcinoma. CD4+ and CD8+ T cells were sorted separately from peripheral blood before TCR sequencing. To sequence the TCRbeta CDR3 region, genomic DNA was isolated from the sorted cells. TCRbeta CDR3 regions were sequenced using the immunoSEQ Assay. The source is immuneACCESS, and TCRdb retained only in-frame sequences with V and J called. Part of the clones is not carried over; for the studies checked, unresolved V genes explain less than half of this, and the remainder is unexplained. The sample table holds approximately 160,000 clones, of which 90% to 95% were seen once. The ten largest clonotypes hold around 0.33% of the sample.

This specimen was CD4+ or CD8+ T cells sorted from blood, taken in a trial of the OX40 agonist ivuxolimab. The clonotype was recovered from an adult with an advanced solid tumor such as melanoma, head and neck, liver or kidney cancer. The V and J segments used are TRBV7-2 and TRBJ1-6; a confident D gene designation cannot be given. The bases are TGTGCCAGCAGCTTTATCCCATCCTCCCATTCACCCCTCCACTTT. The encoded protein is CASSFIPSSHSPLHF.